These 22 T cell receptor beta chains came from one sample sequenced in a study of CD8+ T cells in alopecia areata. Reverse transcribed after extraction, RNA yielded cDNA as the sequencing template. Libraries were prepared by immunoSEQ multiplex PCR; TCRdb keeps only in-frame clonotypes and omits some of them. The table includes 110,000 or so clones, roughly 56% detected once. Treatment reported: oral pan-JAK inhibitor, 5-10 mg twice daily. The specimen comprised CD4+ T cells sorted from blood, sampled at week 24, from a patient treated with tofacitinib. All receptors derive from a human donor with alopecia areata.

This chain connects TRBV7-9 to TRBJ1-5; D is unclear. This CDR3 has 14 residues. V dropped 2 bases and J dropped 0 bases, with 5 bases sitting between them. Looked up from germline, CDR1 is SEHNR and CDR2 is FQNEAQ (reference sequence). This CDR3 is CASSLQDSNQPQHF. The CDR3, as DNA: TGTGCCAGCAGCTTACAGGATAGCAATCAGCCCCAGCATTTT.

The chain is built from TRBV15 and TRBJ1-3; D may be TRBD1 (6 bases). There are 15 residues in the CDR3. V lost 0 bases and J lost 4, with 10 bases in between. Germline V gene sequence: CDR1 LNHNV, CDR2 YYDKDF (reference sequence). CDR3: CATSRDTGTGNTIYF. The CDR3 nucleotides read TGTGCCACCAGCAGAGACACAGGGACAGGAAACACCATATATTTT. The complete variable domain, with remaining parts taken from reference TRBV15 and TRBJ1-3, reads DAMVIQNPRYQVTQFGKPVTLSCSQTLNHNVMYWYQQKSSQAPKLLFHYYDKDFNNEADTPDNFQSRRPNTSFCFLDIRSPGLGDTAMYLCATSRDTGTGNTIYFGEGSWLTVV.

The genes are TRBV27 and TRBJ1-6; no definite D call. The CDR3 has 14 amino acids. V lost 9 bases and J 3 bases, leaving 12 bases between the germline ends. Germline values: CDR1 MNHEY, CDR2 SMNVEV (reference sequence). CDR3 sequence (DNA): TGTGCCAGTTCCGAGGGTTACTATAATTCACCCCTCCACTTT. Residues: CASSEGYYNSPLHF.

The sample holds a few counts of this clone. The chain recombines TRBV7-2 with TRBJ2-5, with 7 nucleotides matching TRBD1. The CDR3 is made up of 19 amino acids. V shed 3 bases, J shed 0 bases, and the junction held 16 bases outside the gene matches. Germline-derived CDR1 and CDR2 are SGHTA and FQGNSA. The chain's CDR3 is CASSLLPDRARGNQETQYF. In DNA, the CDR3 is TGTGCCAGCAGCTTGCTCCCCGACAGGGCGCGAGGGAACCAAGAGACCCAGTACTTC.

V usage is TRBV4-3 and J usage is TRBJ1-1; tentative D call: TRBD1 (5 bases). There are 16 residues in the CDR3. Trimming removed 3 bases at V and 3 bases at J, with 17 bases between. Germline assignment: CDR1 LGHNA and CDR2 YSLEER. CDR3 sequence (DNA): TGCGCCAGCAGCCAGTCCCTTGAGGGGTGGGACACTGAAGCTTTCTTT. This gives the protein CASSQSLEGWDTEAFF.

The chain recombines TRBV30 with TRBJ1-6, with D perhaps matching TRBD1 (5 bases). The CDR3 loop spans 15 amino acids. From germline, CDR1 is GTSNPN and CDR2 SVGIG (reference sequence). V lost 2 bases to trimming and J lost 10 bases, with 18 bases between them. For the CDR3, the DNA is TGTGCCTGGAGTCTGAGGGACTCCCTCGGGTCACCCCTCCACTTT. Its translation is CAWSLRDSLGSPLHF.

This clone was recorded a few times. CDR3 sequence reads: CASTGLGNSPLHF. In nucleotides, the CDR3 is TGTGCCAGCACAGGGCTGGGTAATTCACCCCTCCACTTT. V usage is TRBV6-5 and J usage is TRBJ1-6; possible D gene TRBD1, 5 bases. CDR3 length equals 13 residues. Trimming cost V 7 bases and J 6 bases, with 10 bases left between them. CDR1 and CDR2 (germline): MNHEY, SVGAGI.

This clone was counted only a few times. In the same sample, other DNA sequences code for this CDR3. The chain has TRBV30 and TRBJ1-6; D call uncertain. Germline CDR1 is GTSNPN and CDR2 is SVGIG (reference sequence). CDR3 length equals 11 residues. Trimming shortened V by 0 bases and J by 9 bases, and 3 bases separated the two germline ends. The CDR3 is CAWSVSSPLHF. The DNA of the CDR3 is TGTGCCTGGAGTGTGAGTTCACCCCTCCACTTT.

The CDR3 DNA sequence: TGCGCCAGCAGCTTCGAACCAGGGGCAAACACCGGGGAGCTGTTTTTT. The encoded protein is CASSFEPGANTGELFF. The chain links TRBV4-3 to TRBJ2-2; weak D call: TRBD1 (6 bases). Germline V CDR1 and CDR2: LGHNA, YSLEER. The germline V and J ends were trimmed by 5 bases and 2 bases, with 15 bases remaining between them. The CDR3 contains 16 residues.

V is TRBV2 and J is TRBJ2-1; 9 bases map to TRBD1. Per the germline V gene, CDR1 is SNHLY and CDR2 is FYNNEI. Germline trimming cut 11 bases from V and 7 bases from J; bases unmatched to any gene: 12. The CDR3 loop spans 14 amino acids. CDR3 residues: CACPGTGSRNEQFF. The DNA for the CDR3 is TGTGCCTGTCCCGGGACAGGGAGTAGGAATGAGCAGTTCTTC.

The chain carries TRBV19 and TRBJ1-5, with unresolved D. Trimming pared 4 bases from V and 1 base from J, leaving 5 bases between. CDR3 size: 13 residues. Per germline, CDR1 LNHDA and CDR2 SQIVND (reference sequence). CDR3 sequence (DNA): TGTGCCAGTAGTAGGGAAAGCAATCAGCCCCAGCATTTT. This sequence encodes CASSRESNQPQHF.

The table lists this clone with a few counts. The gene calls are TRBV2 and TRBJ1-5; D remains ambiguous. V was clipped by 5 bases and J by 7 bases, with 12 bases between them. In germline, CDR1 is SNHLY, CDR2 FYNNEI. This CDR3 spans 13 amino acids. The CDR3 sequence: CASSTEGYQPQHF. The CDR3 DNA sequence: TGTGCCAGCAGTACAGAAGGGTACCAGCCCCAGCATTTT. The complete variable domain, with remaining parts taken from reference TRBV2 and TRBJ1-5, reads EPEVTQTPSHQVTQMGQEVILRCVPISNHLYFYWYRQILGQKVEFLVSFYNNEISEKSEIFDDQFSVERPDGSNFTLKIRSTKLEDSAMYFCASSTEGYQPQHFGDGTRLSIL.

The chain couples TRBV29-1 to TRBJ2-7; D may match TRBD1 or TRBD2 (6 bases each). With 4 bases removed from V and 10 bases from J, the gap between germline ends came to 20 bases. CDR3 length: 13 residues. Germline lookup yields CDR1 SQVTM and CDR2 ANQGSEA. For the CDR3, the DNA is TGCAGCGTTGTCCCAACGCTCGACGGGGGCCAGTACTTC. This sequence encodes CSVVPTLDGGQYF.

The V gene is TRBV6-5, the J gene TRBJ2-7, with 10 nucleotides matching TRBD2. CDR3 length: 15 amino acids. Germline V CDR1 and CDR2: MNHEY, SVGAGI. Trimming at V came to 6 bases and at J to 2 bases, leaving 7 bases not matched to a gene. The CDR3 sequence: CASRPGLARAYEQYF. CDR3 sequence (DNA): TGTGCCAGCAGGCCGGGACTAGCGAGGGCCTACGAGCAGTACTTC.

The genes are TRBV10-3 and TRBJ2-7; the D gene is possibly TRBD1 (5 bases). The CDR3 loop spans 13 amino acids. The germline gives CDR1 ENHRY, CDR2 SYGVKD. Trimming stripped 3 bases from V and 2 bases from J, with 8 bases between. CDR3 nucleotide sequence: TGTGCCATCAGTGACAGGGAACCCTACGAGCAGTACTTC. Translating gives CAISDREPYEQYF.

This clone was seen once. V is TRBV29-1 and J is TRBJ1-1; the D is unclear. CDR3 length equals 13 residues. Trimming took off 7 bases at V and 1 base at J, with 13 bases between the two ends. Germline lookup yields CDR1 SQVTM and CDR2 ANQGSEA. This CDR3 is CSASRPGNTEAFF. CDR3 DNA sequence: TGCAGCGCAAGTAGACCAGGGAACACTGAAGCTTTCTTT. The whole variable domain, remainder taken from reference TRBV29-1 and TRBJ1-1, is SAVISQKPSRDICQRGTSLTIQCQVDSQVTMMFWYRQQPGQSLTLIATANQGSEATYESGFVIDKFPISRPNLTFSTLTVSNMSPEDSSIYLCSASRPGNTEAFFGQGTRLTVV.

This sequence joins TRBV7-2 and TRBJ2-1; 10 bases fit TRBD2. CDR3 length: 15 residues. CDR1 and CDR2 from the germline V gene are SGHTA and FQGNSA. Losses at the gene ends were 6 bases for V and 6 bases for J; bases not matched to a gene: 8. The CDR3 DNA is TGTGCCAGCAGACCACCGGGACTAGCGCTCAATGAGCAGTTCTTC. This codes for CASRPPGLALNEQFF.

Points on this clone: At one end, the junction sequence differs from germline, possibly due to a read error. V is TRBV7-7 and J is TRBJ2-1, with 9 bases aligning to TRBD1. Per the germline V gene, CDR1 is SSHAT and CDR2 is FNYEAQ (reference sequence). This CDR3 has 13 residues. CDR3 coding DNA: TGTGCTAGCAGTTGGGGGACAGGGAACATTCAGTTCTTC. Translation gives CASSWGTGNIQFF. Complete variable domain (other parts from reference TRBV7-7 and TRBJ2-1): GAGVSQSPRYKVTKRGQDVTLRCDPISSHATLYWYQQALGQGPEFLTYFNYEAQPDKSGLPSDRFSAERPEGSISTLTIQRTEQRDSAMYRCASSWGTGNIQFFGPGTRLTVL.

The chain recombines TRBV29-1 with TRBJ1-2; D is unclear. The CDR3 extends over 11 amino acids. Trimming pared 7 bases from V and 8 bases from J, leaving 14 bases between. Germline assignment: CDR1 SQVTM and CDR2 ANQGSEA. CDR3 region: CSASYYGGYTF. The CDR3 DNA is TGCAGCGCTTCCTACTACGGCGGCTACACCTTC.

This clone was counted a few times. This chain connects TRBV2 to TRBJ1-5; TRBD1 matches at 7 bases. The CDR3 covers 15 residues. The germline V gene has CDR1 SNHLY and CDR2 FYNNEI. V dropped 4 bases and J dropped 7; count of bases not matched to a gene: 10. CDR3 residues: CASSVEGAVGQPQHF. In DNA, the CDR3 is TGTGCCAGCAGTGTTGAGGGGGCGGTGGGGCAGCCCCAGCATTTT.

This clone was found a few times. The chain has TRBV9 and TRBJ1-3; a possible D gene is TRBD1 (5 bases). This CDR3 is 16 amino acids long. Germline CDR1 is SGDLS and CDR2 is YYNGEE. Deletions cut 2 bases from V and 2 bases from J, with 14 bases between. CDR3 sequence (DNA): TGTGCCAGCAGCGTCTTCGACAGAGCAACTGGAAACACCATATATTTT. Amino acids: CASSVFDRATGNTIYF.

This rearrangement joins TRBV7-2 to TRBJ2-7, with D possibly being TRBD2 (5 bases). The CDR3 is 13 amino acids. CDR1 and CDR2 from the germline V gene are SGHTA and FQGNSA. V was cut by 2 bases and J by 4 bases, with 9 bases left in between. The chain's CDR3 is CASSLIGIYEQYF. CDR3 bases: TGTGCCAGCAGCTTAATCGGGATATACGAGCAGTACTTC.